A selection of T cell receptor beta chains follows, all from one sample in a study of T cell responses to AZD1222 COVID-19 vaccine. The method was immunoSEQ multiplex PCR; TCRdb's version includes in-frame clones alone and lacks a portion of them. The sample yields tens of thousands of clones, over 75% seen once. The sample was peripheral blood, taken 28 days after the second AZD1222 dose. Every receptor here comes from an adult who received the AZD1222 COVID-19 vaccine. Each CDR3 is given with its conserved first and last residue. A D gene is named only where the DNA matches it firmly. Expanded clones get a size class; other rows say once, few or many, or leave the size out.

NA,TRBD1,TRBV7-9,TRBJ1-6,TGTGCCAGCAGCGCTCGGGACAGTCAAAATTCACCCCTCCACTTT,CASSARDSQNSPLHF
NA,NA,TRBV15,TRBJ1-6,TGTGCCACCAGCAGAGTTGGGATCAATTCACCCCTCCACTTT,CATSRVGINSPLHF
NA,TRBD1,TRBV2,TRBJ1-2,TGTGCCAGCAGAGGAGTCAGGGGGTATGACTATGGCTACACCTTC,CASRGVRGYDYGYTF
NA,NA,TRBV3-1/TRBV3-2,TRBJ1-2,TGTGCCAGCAGCCCATTATGGCAGGGCAACTATGGCTACACCTTC,CASSPLWQGNYGYTF
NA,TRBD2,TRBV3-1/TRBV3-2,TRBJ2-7,TGTGCCAGCAGCCCCGGACTAGCGGTCTCCTACGAGCAGTACTTC,CASSPGLAVSYEQYF
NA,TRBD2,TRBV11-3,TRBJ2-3,TGTGCCAGCAGCTTGGGACTAGCGATCAGTACAGATACGCAGTATTTT,CASSLGLAISTDTQYF
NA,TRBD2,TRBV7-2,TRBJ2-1,TGTGCCAGCAGCTTACCCATGACTAGCGGTGAGAGCTCCTACAATGAGCAGTTCTTC,CASSLPMTSGESSYNEQFF
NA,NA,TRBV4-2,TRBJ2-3,TGTGCCAGCAGTCCATTCGCGGCTAGCAGGGAAGATACGCAGTATTTT,CASSPFAASREDTQYF
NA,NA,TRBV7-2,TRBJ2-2,TGTGCCAGCAGCCCTGGGGGGCATGCGAACACCGGGGAGCTGTTTTTT,CASSPGGHANTGELFF
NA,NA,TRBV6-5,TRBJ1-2,TGTGCCAGCAGTTACGGAGGTCAGGGGAAGTTATATGGCTACACCTTC,CASSYGGQGKLYGYTF
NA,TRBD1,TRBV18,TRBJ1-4,TGTGCCAGCTCACCAAGAAGACAGGGCCATAATGAAAAACTGTTTTTT,CASSPRRQGHNEKLFF
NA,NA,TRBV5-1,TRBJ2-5,TGCGCCAGCAAGGAGCCCAGGGGAGGTGAGACCCAGTACTTC,CASKEPRGGETQYF
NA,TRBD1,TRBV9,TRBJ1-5,TGTGCCAGCAGCCTCTCCGCTGACAGGGGACAGCCCCAGCATTTT,CASSLSADRGQPQHF
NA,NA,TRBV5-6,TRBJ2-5,TGTGCCAGCAGCTTCGGGCTAGGACTCCTCAGTGGAGAGACCCAGTACTTC,CASSFGLGLLSGETQYF
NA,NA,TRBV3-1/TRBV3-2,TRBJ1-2,TGTGCCAGCAGCCAACAAGGGGGGAAAAACACCTTC,CASSQQGGKNTF
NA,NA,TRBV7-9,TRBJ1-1,TGTGCCAGCTACCCGCCCGGCGCGAAGAACACTGAAGCTTTCTTT,CASYPPGAKNTEAFF
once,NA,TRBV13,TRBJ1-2,TGTGCCAGCAGGTCAACCGGGACCCAGTCGCTGGGCTACACCTTC,CASRSTGTQSLGYTF
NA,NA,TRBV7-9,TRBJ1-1,TGTGCCAGCAGCTTAGCTCATTCGGACAGTTACGCTGAAGCTTTCTTT,CASSLAHSDSYAEAFF
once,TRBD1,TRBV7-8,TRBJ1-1,TGTGCCAGCAGTTACCCGCCCAGGGGGCGCTTCACTGAAGCTTTCTTT,CASSYPPRGRFTEAFF
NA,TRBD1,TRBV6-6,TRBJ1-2,TGTGCCAGCAGTTACGCCGACAGGGGGTCTGGCTACACCTTC,CASSYADRGSGYTF
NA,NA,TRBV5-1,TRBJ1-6,TGCGCCAGCAGCCCGGGACACCTCCTTTCATCCTATAATTCACCCCTCCACTTT,CASSPGHLLSSYNSPLHF
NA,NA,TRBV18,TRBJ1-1,TGTGCCAGCTCACTAACGACTTACACTGAAGCTTTCTTT,CASSLTTYTEAFF
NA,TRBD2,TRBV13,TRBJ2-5,TGTGCCAGCAGCTCGACTAGCGGGGCGGAGACCCAGTACTTC,CASSSTSGAETQYF
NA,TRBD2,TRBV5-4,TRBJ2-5,TGTGCCTCCAGGCGGGAGCAAGAGACCCAGTACTTC,CASRREQETQYF
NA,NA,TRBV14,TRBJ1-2,TGTGCCAGCAGCCAAGAATCAATACCTAGCTATGGCTACACCTTC,CASSQESIPSYGYTF
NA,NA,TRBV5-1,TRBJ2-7,TGCGCCAGCAGCTTGGAATCAGGACCCTACGAGCAGTACTTC,CASSLESGPYEQYF
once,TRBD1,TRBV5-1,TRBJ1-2,TGCGCCAGCAGCCCGGGACAGGGAAGGGGATCTAACTATGGCTACACCTTC,CASSPGQGRGSNYGYTF
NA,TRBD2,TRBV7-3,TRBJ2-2,TGTGCCAGCAGCCCGCAGGGCGGGCTAGCGGGTACCGGGGAGCTGTTTTTT,CASSPQGGLAGTGELFF
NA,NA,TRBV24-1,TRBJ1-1,TGTGCCACCAGTGAGGGCGCCCTTGAAGCTTTCTTT,CATSEGALEAFF
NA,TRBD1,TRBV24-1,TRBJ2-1,TGTGCCACCAGTGAAGGGACAGGGATGCGTGAGCAGTTCTTC,CATSEGTGMREQFF
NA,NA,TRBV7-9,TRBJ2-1,TGTGCCAGCAGCTTGGGGCATGAGCAGTTCTTC,CASSLGHEQFF
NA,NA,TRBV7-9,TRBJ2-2,TGTGCCAGCAGCTTAGTTCCGCGGGTTGAGGGCACCGGGGAGCTGTTTTTT,CASSLVPRVEGTGELFF
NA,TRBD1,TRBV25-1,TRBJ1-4,TGTGCCAGCAGTGGGACAGGGCTTGCAACTAATGAAAAACTGTTTTTT,CASSGTGLATNEKLFF
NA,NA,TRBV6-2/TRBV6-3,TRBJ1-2,TGTGCCAGCAGTTACCGAGTTTTCCTCAGCTATGGCTACACCTTC,CASSYRVFLSYGYTF
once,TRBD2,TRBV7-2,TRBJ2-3,TGTGCCAGCAGCTTAGCGGGACTAGCGGGGGGCGCAGATACGCAGTATTTT,CASSLAGLAGGADTQYF
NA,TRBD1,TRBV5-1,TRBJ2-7,TGCGCCAGCAGCTTGGAAACAGGGGACGAGCAGTACTTC,CASSLETGDEQYF
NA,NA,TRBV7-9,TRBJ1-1,TGTGCCAGCGGGGGCCAGGGGGCTTTCTTT,CASGGQGAFF
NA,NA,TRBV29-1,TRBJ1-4,TGCAGCGGCCTACAGGGAGAAAATGAAAAACTGTTTTTT,CSGLQGENEKLFF
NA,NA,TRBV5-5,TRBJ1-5,TGTGCCAGCAGCTGGACAGCTTATAGCAATCAGCCCCAGCATTTT,CASSWTAYSNQPQHF
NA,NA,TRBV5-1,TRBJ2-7,TGCGCCAGCAGCTTGGGGCCGACCGAATCCTACGAGCAGTACTTC,CASSLGPTESYEQYF
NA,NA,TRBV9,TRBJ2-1,TGTGCCAGCAGCGTATCGGCTAGCCCCCTCAATGAGCAGTTCTTC,CASSVSASPLNEQFF
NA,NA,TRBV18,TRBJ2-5,TGTGCCAGCTCACCACCGTGGGCCAGAGAGACCCAGTACTTC,CASSPPWARETQYF
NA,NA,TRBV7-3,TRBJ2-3,TGTGCCAGCAGCTTGAGGGAGATTGGAGATACGCAGTATTTT,CASSLREIGDTQYF
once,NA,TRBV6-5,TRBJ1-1,TGTGCCAGCAAAGAGGGTTCGGCTGAAGCTTTCTTT,CASKEGSAEAFF
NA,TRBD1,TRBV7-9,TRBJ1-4,TGTGCCAGCAGCTTCGGACAGGGCCCAGAAAAACTGTTTTTT,CASSFGQGPEKLFF
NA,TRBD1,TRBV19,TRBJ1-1,TGTGCCAGTAGTATGTCACAGGGGCCTATGAACACTGAAGCTTTCTTT,CASSMSQGPMNTEAFF
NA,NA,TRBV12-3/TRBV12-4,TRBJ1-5,TGTGCCAGCAGTCAGAATGAGCCCCAGCATTTT,CASSQNEPQHF
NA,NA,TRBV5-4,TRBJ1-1,TGTGCCAGCAGCGGAAGACAGGAGAACACTGAAGCTTTCTTT,CASSGRQENTEAFF
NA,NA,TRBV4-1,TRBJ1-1,TGCGCCAGCAGCCAAGGCGACGAGAGCCCTGAAGCTTTCTTT,CASSQGDESPEAFF
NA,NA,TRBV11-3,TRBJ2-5,TGTGCCAGCAGCACTCGACAGGGAGGGCAAGAGACCCAGTACTTC,CASSTRQGGQETQYF
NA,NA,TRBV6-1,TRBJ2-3,TGTGCCAGCAGTGAAAGGGCGGGGAGGACAGATACGCAGTATTTT,CASSERAGRTDTQYF
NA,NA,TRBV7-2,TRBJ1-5,TGTGCCAGCAGCCAACAGGGTTTTCAGCCCCAGCATTTT,CASSQQGFQPQHF
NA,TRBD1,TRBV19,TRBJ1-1,TGTGCCAGTAGTACCCCGACAGGGACCATGAACACTGAAGCTTTCTTT,CASSTPTGTMNTEAFF
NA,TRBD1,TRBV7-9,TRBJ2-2,TGTGCCAGCAGCTTAGAACCAGGGGGGAACACCGGGGAGCTGTTTTTT,CASSLEPGGNTGELFF
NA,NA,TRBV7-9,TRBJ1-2,TGTGCCAGCAGCTTAAAATCCGAAGGCTACACCTTC,CASSLKSEGYTF